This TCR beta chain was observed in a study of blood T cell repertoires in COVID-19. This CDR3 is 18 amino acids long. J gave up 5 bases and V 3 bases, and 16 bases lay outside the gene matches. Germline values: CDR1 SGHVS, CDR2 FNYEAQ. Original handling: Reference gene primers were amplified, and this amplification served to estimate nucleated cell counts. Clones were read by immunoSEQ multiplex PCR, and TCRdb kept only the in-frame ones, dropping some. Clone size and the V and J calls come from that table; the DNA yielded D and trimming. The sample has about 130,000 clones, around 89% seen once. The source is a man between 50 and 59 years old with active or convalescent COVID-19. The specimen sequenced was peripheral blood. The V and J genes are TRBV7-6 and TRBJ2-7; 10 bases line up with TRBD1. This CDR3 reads CASSLTEPLTGGGNEQYF. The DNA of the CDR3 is TGTGCCAGCAGCTTGACGGAACCTTTGACAGGGGGCGGAAACGAGCAGTACTTC.